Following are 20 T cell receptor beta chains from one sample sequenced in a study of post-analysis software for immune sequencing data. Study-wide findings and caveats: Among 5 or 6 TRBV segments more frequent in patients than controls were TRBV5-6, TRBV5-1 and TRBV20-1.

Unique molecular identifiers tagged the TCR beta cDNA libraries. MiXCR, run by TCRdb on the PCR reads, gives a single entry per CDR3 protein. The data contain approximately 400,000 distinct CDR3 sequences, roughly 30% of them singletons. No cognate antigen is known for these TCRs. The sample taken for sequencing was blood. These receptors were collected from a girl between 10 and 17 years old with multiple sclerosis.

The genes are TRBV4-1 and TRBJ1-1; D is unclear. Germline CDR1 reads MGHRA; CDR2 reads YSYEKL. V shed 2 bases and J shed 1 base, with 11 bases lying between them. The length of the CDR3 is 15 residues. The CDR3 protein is CASSQIADPNTEAFF. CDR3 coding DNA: TGCGCCAGCAGCCAAATAGCGGACCCGAACACTGAAGCTTTCTTT.

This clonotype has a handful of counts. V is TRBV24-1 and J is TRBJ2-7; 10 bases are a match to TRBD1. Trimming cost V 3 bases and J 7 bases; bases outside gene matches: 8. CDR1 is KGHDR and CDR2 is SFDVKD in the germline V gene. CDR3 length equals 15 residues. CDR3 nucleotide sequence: TGTGCCACCAGTGATGGGGGGACAGGGGAAACGGAGCAGTACTTC. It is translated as CATSDGGTGETEQYF.

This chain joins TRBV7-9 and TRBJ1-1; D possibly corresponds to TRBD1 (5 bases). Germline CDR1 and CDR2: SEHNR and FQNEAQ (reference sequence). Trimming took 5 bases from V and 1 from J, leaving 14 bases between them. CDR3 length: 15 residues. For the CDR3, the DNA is TGTGCCAGCAGCCACCGGCGGGGCGAGAACACTGAAGCTTTCTTT. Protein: CASSHRRGENTEAFF. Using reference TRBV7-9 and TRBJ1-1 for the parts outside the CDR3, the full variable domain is DTGVSQNPRHKITKRGQNVTFRCDPISEHNRLYWYRQTLGQGPEFLTYFQNEAQLEKSRLLSDRFSAERPKGSFSTLEIQRTEQGDSAMYLCASSHRRGENTEAFFGQGTRLTVV.

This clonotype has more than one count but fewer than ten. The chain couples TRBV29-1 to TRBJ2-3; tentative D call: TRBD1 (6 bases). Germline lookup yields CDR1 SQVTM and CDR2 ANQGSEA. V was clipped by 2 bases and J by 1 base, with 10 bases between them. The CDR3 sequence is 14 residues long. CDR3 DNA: TGCAGCGTTGAACGAGGGACACGCACAGATACGCAGTATTTT. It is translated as CSVERGTRTDTQYF.

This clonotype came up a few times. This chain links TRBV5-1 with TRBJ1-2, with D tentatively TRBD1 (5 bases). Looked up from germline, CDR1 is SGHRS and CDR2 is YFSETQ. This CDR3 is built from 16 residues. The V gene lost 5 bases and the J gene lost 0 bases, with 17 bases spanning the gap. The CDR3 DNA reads TGCGCCAGCAGTTCGGGGCCAGTAAACCCTAACTATGGCTACACCTTC. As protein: CASSSGPVNPNYGYTF. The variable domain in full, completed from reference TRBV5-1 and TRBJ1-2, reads KAGVTQTPRYLIKTRGQQVTLSCSPISGHRSVSWYQQTPGQGLQFLFEYFSETQRNKGNFPGRFSGRQFSNSRSEMNVSTLELGDSALYLCASSSGPVNPNYGYTFGSGTRLTVV.

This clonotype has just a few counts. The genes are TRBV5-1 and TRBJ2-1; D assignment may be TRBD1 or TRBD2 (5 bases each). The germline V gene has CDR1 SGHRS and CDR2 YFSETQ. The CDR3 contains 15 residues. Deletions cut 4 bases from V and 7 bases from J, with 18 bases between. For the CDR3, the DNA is TGCGCCAGCAGCCTGTTAGCGACTAAGGGGAATGAGCAGTTCTTC. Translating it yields CASSLLATKGNEQFF.

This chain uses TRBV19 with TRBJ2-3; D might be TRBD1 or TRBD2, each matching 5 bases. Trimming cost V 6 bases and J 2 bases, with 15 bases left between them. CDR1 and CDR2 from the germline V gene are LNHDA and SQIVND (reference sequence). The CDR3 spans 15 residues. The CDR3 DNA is TGTGCCAGTAGCGAAGAGGGGCAGCCCACAGATACGCAGTATTTT. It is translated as CASSEEGQPTDTQYF.

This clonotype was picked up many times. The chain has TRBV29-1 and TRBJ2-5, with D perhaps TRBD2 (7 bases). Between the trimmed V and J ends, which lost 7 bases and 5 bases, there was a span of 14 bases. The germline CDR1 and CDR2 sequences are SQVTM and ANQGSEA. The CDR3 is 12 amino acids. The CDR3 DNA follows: TGCAGCGGGGAGGGGGGGAAGGAGACCCAGTACTTC. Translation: CSGEGGKETQYF. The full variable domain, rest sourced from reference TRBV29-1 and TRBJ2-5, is SAVISQKPSRDICQRGTSLTIQCQVDSQVTMMFWYRQQPGQSLTLIATANQGSEATYESGFVIDKFPISRPNLTFSTLTVSNMSPEDSSIYLCSGEGGKETQYFGPGTRLLVL.

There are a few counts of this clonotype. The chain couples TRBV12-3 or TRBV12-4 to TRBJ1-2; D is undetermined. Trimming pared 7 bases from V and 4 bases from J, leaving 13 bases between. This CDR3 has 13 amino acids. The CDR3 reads CASTALSGYGYTF. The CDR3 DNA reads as TGTGCCAGCACCGCGTTAAGTGGCTATGGCTACACCTTC.

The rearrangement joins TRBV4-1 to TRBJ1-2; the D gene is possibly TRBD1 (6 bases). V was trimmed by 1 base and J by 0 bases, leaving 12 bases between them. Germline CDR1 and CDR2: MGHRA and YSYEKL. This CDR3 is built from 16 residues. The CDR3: CASSQGVGQSNYGYTF. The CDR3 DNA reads TGCGCCAGCAGCCAAGGGGTTGGACAGTCTAACTATGGCTACACCTTC.

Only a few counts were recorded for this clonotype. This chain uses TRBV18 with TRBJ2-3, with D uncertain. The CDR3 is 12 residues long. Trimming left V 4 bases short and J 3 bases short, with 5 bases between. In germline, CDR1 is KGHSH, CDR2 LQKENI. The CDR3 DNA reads TGTGCCAGCTCACGTCAAACAGATACGCAGTATTTT. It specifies CASSRQTDTQYF.

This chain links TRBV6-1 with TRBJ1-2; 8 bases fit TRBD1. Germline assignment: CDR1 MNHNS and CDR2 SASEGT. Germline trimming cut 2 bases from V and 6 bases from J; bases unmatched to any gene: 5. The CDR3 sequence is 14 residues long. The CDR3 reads CASSENSGGHGYTF. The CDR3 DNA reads TGTGCCAGCAGTGAAAACTCAGGGGGCCATGGCTACACCTTC.

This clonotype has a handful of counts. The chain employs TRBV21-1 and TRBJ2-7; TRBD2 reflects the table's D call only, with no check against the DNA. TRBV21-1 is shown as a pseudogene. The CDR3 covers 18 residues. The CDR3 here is CASSKERGQGLDKHEQYF. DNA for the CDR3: TGTGCCAGCAGCAAAGAAAGGGGGCAGGGACTAGACAAACACGAGCAGTACTTC.

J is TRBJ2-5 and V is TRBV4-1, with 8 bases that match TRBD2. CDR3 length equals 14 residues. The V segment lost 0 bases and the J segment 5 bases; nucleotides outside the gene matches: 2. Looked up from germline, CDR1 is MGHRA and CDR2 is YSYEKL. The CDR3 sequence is CASSQDQRGETQYF. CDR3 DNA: TGCGCCAGCAGCCAAGATCAGCGGGGGGAGACCCAGTACTTC.

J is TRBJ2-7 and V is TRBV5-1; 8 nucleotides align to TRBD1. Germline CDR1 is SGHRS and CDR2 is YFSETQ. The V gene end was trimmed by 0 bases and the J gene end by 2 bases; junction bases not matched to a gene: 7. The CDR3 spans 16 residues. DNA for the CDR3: TGCGCCAGCAGCTTGGGAGTCACAGGGGGAACCTACGAGCAGTACTTC. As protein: CASSLGVTGGTYEQYF.

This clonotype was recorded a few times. This chain's CDR3 is CASSQDPPGRNTEAFF. The CDR3 DNA sequence: TGCGCCAGCAGCCAAGATCCTCCAGGGCGGAACACTGAAGCTTTCTTT. The chain uses TRBV4-3 and TRBJ1-1, with D possibly TRBD1 on 5 matching bases. Trimming took 0 bases from V and 1 from J, leaving 12 bases between them. The germline gives CDR1 LGHNA, CDR2 YSLEER. The CDR3 runs to 16 residues.

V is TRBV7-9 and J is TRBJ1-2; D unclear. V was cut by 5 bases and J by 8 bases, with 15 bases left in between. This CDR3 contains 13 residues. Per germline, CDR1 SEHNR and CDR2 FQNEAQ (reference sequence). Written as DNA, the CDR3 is TGTGCCAGCAGCCGCCCCGTGGGGTACGGCTACACCTTC. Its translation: CASSRPVGYGYTF.

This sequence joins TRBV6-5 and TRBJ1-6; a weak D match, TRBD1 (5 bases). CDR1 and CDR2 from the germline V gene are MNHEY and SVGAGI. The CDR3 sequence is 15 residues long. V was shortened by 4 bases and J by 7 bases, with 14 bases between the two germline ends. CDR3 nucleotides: TGTGCCAGCAGTTTGACCGGGGACCCGAATTCACCCCTCCACTTT. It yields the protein CASSLTGDPNSPLHF.

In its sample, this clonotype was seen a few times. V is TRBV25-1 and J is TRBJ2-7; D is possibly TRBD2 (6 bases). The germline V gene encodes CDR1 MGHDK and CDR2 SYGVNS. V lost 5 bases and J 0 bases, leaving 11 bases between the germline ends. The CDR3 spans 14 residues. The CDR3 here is CASSQGLSSYEQYF. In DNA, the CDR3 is TGTGCCAGCAGTCAGGGACTTAGCTCCTACGAGCAGTACTTC.

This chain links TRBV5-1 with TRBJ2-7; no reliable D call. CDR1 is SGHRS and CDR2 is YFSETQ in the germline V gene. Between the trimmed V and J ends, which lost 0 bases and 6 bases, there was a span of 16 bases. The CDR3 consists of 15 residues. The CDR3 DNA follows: TGCGCCAGCAGCTTGGAGGGCAGAGGACCCTCCGAGCAGTACTTC. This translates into CASSLEGRGPSEQYF.